The 10 T cell receptor beta chains listed next were all sequenced from one sample in a study of a mutant IDH1 vaccine in newly diagnosed glioma. The time point: baseline, week 1 (first vaccination visit). The treatment was: pre-vaccination baseline after standard-of-care therapy. The assay was immunoSEQ multiplex PCR, and TCRdb's table has in-frame clones only and misses some. Of approximately 54,000 clones listed, 80% to 90% were seen once; the top ten hold about 21%. The sample was PBMCs, taken from a glioma patient treated with radiotherapy, temozolomide or both. These receptors were collected from a man between 18 and 35 years old with glioma.

This clone was counted only a few times. The CDR3 DNA is TGTGCCAGCAGCTTGGCCGTGGAGAACACTGAAGCTTTCTTT. Its translation is CASSLAVENTEAFF. The chain joins TRBV5-4 to TRBJ1-1; D is unresolved. Trimming pared 0 bases from V and 1 base from J, leaving 7 bases between. The CDR3 extends over 14 amino acids. Germline CDR1 SGHNT, CDR2 YYREEE (reference sequence).

CDR3 region: CSVEGGGLLYF. The CDR3 coding sequence is TGCAGCGTTGAAGGAGGTGGACTGCTGTATTTT. V is TRBV29-1 and J is TRBJ2-3; possibly TRBD2 for D (5 bases). V lost 1 base and J 14 bases, leaving 13 bases between the germline ends. The CDR3 totals 11 residues. The germline gives CDR1 SQVTM, CDR2 ANQGSEA.

J is TRBJ2-7 and V is TRBV6-5, with TRBD1 matching over 7 bases. The CDR3 is 14 amino acids. The germline V gene has CDR1 MNHEY and CDR2 SVGAGI. Trimming removed 4 bases from V and 4 bases from J; junction bases left unmatched: 7. The CDR3 DNA is TGTGCCAGCAGTTCGACAGGGCAAGGGTACGAGCAGTACTTC. Translation gives CASSSTGQGYEQYF.

The genes are TRBV29-1 and TRBJ1-1; possibly TRBD1 for D (5 bases). Germline V CDR1 and CDR2: SQVTM, ANQGSEA. The CDR3 is 12 amino acids. Trimming took off 5 bases at V and 5 bases at J, with 12 bases between the two ends. Here the CDR3 reads CSVKRGWTEAFF. The CDR3 DNA sequence: TGCAGCGTTAAAAGGGGCTGGACTGAAGCTTTCTTT.

This clone has more than one count but fewer than ten. The chain recombines TRBV7-8 with TRBJ1-1; D remains ambiguous. The V end lost 5 bases, the J end lost 3 bases, and 10 bases lay between the germline ends. Germline values: CDR1 SGHVS, CDR2 FQNEAQ. The CDR3 extends over 13 amino acids. CDR3 loop: CASSQTGYTEAFF. CDR3 DNA: TGTGCCAGCAGCCAAACGGGGTACACTGAAGCTTTCTTT.

This chain uses TRBV14 with TRBJ1-1, with unresolved D. V was shortened by 2 bases and J by 4 bases, with 8 bases between the two germline ends. This CDR3 contains 13 residues. Germline V gives CDR1 SGHDN, CDR2 FVKESK. The CDR3 DNA follows: TGTGCCAGCAGCCAATACCAGGTCACTGAAGCTTTCTTT. Its protein product is CASSQYQVTEAFF.

This clone was seen a handful of times. The chain joins TRBV2 to TRBJ2-7; D tentatively reads TRBD1 or TRBD2 (5 bases each). This CDR3 comprises 12 residues. The V gene's germline CDR1 is SNHLY and CDR2 FYNNEI. V was pared by 7 bases and J by 5 bases, with 12 bases between. CDR3 region: CASKVGAHEQYF. DNA of the CDR3: TGTGCCAGCAAGGTCGGGGCACACGAGCAGTACTTC.

The count of this clone is one. The genes are TRBV7-2 and TRBJ2-2, with TRBD1 matching 8 bases. Germline V gene lookup returns CDR1 SGHTA and CDR2 FQGNSA. CDR3 size: 20 residues. The J segment lost 6 bases and the V segment lost 0 bases, leaving 18 bases of the junction unmatched. The CDR3 DNA sequence: TGTGCCAGCAGCTTAGCCCGGAGTGGCAGGGGGCTTGGATTAGCCGGGGAGCTGTTTTTT. Residues: CASSLARSGRGLGLAGELFF.

The J gene is TRBJ2-7, the V gene TRBV13; D is perhaps TRBD1 (7 bases). The V gene's germline CDR1 is PRHDT and CDR2 FYEKMQ (reference sequence). This CDR3 contains 15 residues. The V and J ends lost 1 base and 3 bases respectively, with 13 bases between them. The CDR3 sequence: CASSLVEGADYEQYF. CDR3 DNA sequence: TGTGCCAGCAGCTTAGTGGAGGGGGCGGACTACGAGCAGTACTTC.

The chain carries TRBV5-1 and TRBJ2-5; D might be TRBD2 (5 bases). Germline lookup yields CDR1 SGHRS and CDR2 YFSETQ. CDR3 size: 15 residues. Trimming took off 0 bases at V and 5 bases at J, with 14 bases between the two ends. The CDR3 DNA is TGCGCCAGCAGCTTGGAGGTGAGGGCCCGGGAGACCCAGTACTTC. Its protein product is CASSLEVRARETQYF.